Listed here are 10 T cell receptor beta chains from one sample, sequenced in a study of tumor and adjacent non-tumor tissue in lung cancer. The template was RNA from unsorted bulk tissue. The normal lung tissue was taken more than 3 cm from the tumor edge. The library came from three nested PCR rounds adapted from ARM-PCR protocols. TCRdb re-analysed the multiplex PCR reads in MiXCR, keeping a single row per CDR3 protein. The table shows 40,000 to 55,000 distinct CDR3 sequences, with 74% occurring only once. Sequences were obtained from distant non-tumor lung tissue. The receptors shown here come from a woman in her fifties or sixties with non-small cell lung cancer.

Turning to this clonotype: The junction departs from germline at one end; a sequencing error may be responsible. The J gene is TRBJ2-7, the V gene TRBV20-1; 8 positions agree with TRBD2. Per the germline V gene, CDR1 is DFQATT and CDR2 is SNEGSKA (reference sequence). This CDR3 contains 15 residues. CDR3 nucleotides: TGCAGTGCTAGTTTTGGTAGCGGGGACTCCTTAGAGCAGCACTTC. It is translated as CSASFGSGDSLEQHF.

About this clonotype: Compared with germline, one end of the junction differs, possibly owing to a read error. This chain joins TRBV6-5 and TRBJ2-7; weak D call: TRBD2 (6 bases). CDR1 is MNHEY, CDR2 SVGAGI, per germline. This CDR3 comprises 14 residues. The CDR3 DNA sequence: TGTGGCAGCAGTCTCCTCGGCGGGGACGGCAAGCAGTACTTC. Its protein is CGSSLLGGDGKQYF.

This sequence joins TRBV5-1 and TRBJ2-2, with a weak D call TRBD1 (5 bases). The germline CDR1 and CDR2 sequences are SGHRS and YFSETQ. The CDR3 runs to 14 residues. Trimming shortened V by 0 bases and J by 6 bases, and 9 bases separated the two germline ends. CDR3 nucleotides: TGCGCCAGCAGCTTGGAGCAGGGCGCCGGGGAGCTGTTTTTT. Protein sequence: CASSLEQGAGELFF.

On this clonotype itself: At one end the junction does not follow the germline gene, possibly because of a read error. The V call is TRBV6-5, the J call TRBJ2-5, with 7 bases identical to TRBD1. This CDR3 region has 14 residues. Per the germline V gene, CDR1 is MNHEY and CDR2 is SVGAGI. The CDR3 loop reads CASSRAGGQKTHYF. The DNA of the CDR3 is TGTGCCAGCAGTCGGGCAGGGGGTCAAAAGACCCACTATTTC.

With regard to this clonotype: Just one base apart from a much larger clone, this may be a read error. The gene calls are TRBV28 and TRBJ2-1; 8 nucleotides line up with TRBD2. Germline CDR1 MDHEN, CDR2 SYDVKM. There are 16 residues in the CDR3. The CDR3 DNA reads as TGTGCCAGCAGTTTATGGGCGGGAGGAGTCTACAGTGAGCAGTTCTTC. Protein: CASSLWAGGVYSEQFF.

Turning to this clonotype: The CDR3 does not close with the conserved phenylalanine or tryptophan, likely indicating a read error. The chain carries TRBV6-2 or TRBV6-3 and TRBJ2-3, with D tentatively TRBD1 (5 bases). Germline V CDR1 and CDR2: MNHEY, SVGEGT. This CDR3 is 12 amino acids long. The V end lost 7 bases, the J end lost 11 bases, and 16 bases lay between the germline ends. This chain's CDR3 is CASTDGAGMQYY. The CDR3 nucleotides are TGTGCCAGCACCGACGGCGCAGGGATGCAGTATTAT.

Concerning this clonotype itself: Its ends do not fully match the called genes, so a read error is possible. In DNA form, the CDR3 reads TGTGCCAGCAGCCGAGGGACAGATCCTTACTACGATCAGTACTTC. This codes for CASSRGTDPYYDQYF. V and J are TRBV6-1 and TRBJ2-7; TRBD1 aligns across 7 bases. This CDR3 region has 15 residues. From germline, CDR1 is MNHNS and CDR2 SASEGT.

In the case of this clonotype: At one of its ends the junction is not consistent with the germline gene, which may arise from a read error. The chain joins TRBV7-9 to TRBJ2-2, with D perhaps matching TRBD1 or TRBD2 (7 bases each). CDR3 length: 15 amino acids. The germline V gene has CDR1 SEHNR and CDR2 FQNEAQ (reference sequence). Here the CDR3 reads CATQTGRDPTGELVF. The CDR3 DNA sequence: TGTGCCACCCAGACAGGGAGGGACCCCACCGGGGAGCTGGTTTTT.

The rearrangement links TRBV11-2 to TRBJ2-5; D uncertain. This CDR3 region has 14 residues. The germline CDR1 and CDR2 sequences are SGHAT and FQNNGV. The CDR3 region has the DNA TGTACCATCAGCTTAGGTGGCAGGATAGAGACCCAGTACTTC. It translates to CTISLGGRIETQYF.

Comments on this clonotype: The germline gene is not matched at one end of the junction; a read error may be the cause. The chain joins TRBV14 to TRBJ1-2; weak D call: TRBD1 (5 bases). This CDR3 has 13 amino acids. Germline V gene lookup returns CDR1 SGHDN and CDR2 FVKESK. The CDR3 region is CPSSHTRDGASTF. The CDR3, as DNA: TGTCCCAGCAGTCACACCCGGGACGGGGCTAGCACCTTC.